These T cell receptor beta chains were read from a single sample in a study of shared clonotypes between healthy human individuals. Method: immunoSEQ multiplex PCR; TCRdb's copy keeps in-frame clones and lacks some. The profile shows 2.5 million or so clones, approximately 94% of them singletons. The sample was naive CD4+ T cells sorted from blood. Source of these receptors: a man younger than 35 in good health. CDR3s include the opening cysteine and the closing phenylalanine or tryptophan. Each record gives: CDR3 protein, CDR3 DNA, clone size, J gene, D gene, CDR3 length, V gene. The D gene is left open where the match is weak. Clone size appears in some rows only: once, few, many, or a class for an expanded clone.

CASSAPPSEFF	TGTGCCAGCAGCGCCCCACCTTCCGAGTTCTTC	-	TRBJ2-1	-	11	TRBV28
CASSLERGLEQYF	TGTGCCAGCAGCTTAGAACGTGGTTTGGAGCAGTACTTC	-	TRBJ2-7	-	13	TRBV7-6
CASSLAPSGGGNEQFF	TGCGCCAGCAGCTTGGCCCCGTCAGGGGGGGGCAATGAGCAGTTCTTC	-	TRBJ2-1	-	16	TRBV5-1
CAFRTGSPGGNQPQHF	TGTGCCTTTCGGACAGGTAGCCCGGGCGGCAATCAGCCCCAGCATTTT	-	TRBJ1-5	TRBD1	16	TRBV30
CASSQFLISTSTDTQYF	TGCGCCAGCAGCCAATTCCTCATCTCTACTAGCACAGATACGCAGTATTTT	-	TRBJ2-3	-	17	TRBV4-1
CAISEGLNQPQHF	TGTGCCATCAGTGAAGGTCTTAATCAGCCCCAGCATTTT	-	TRBJ1-5	-	13	TRBV10-3
CASSLQVQGPAGYTF	TGTGCCAGCAGCTTGCAGGTACAGGGGCCAGCTGGCTACACCTTC	-	TRBJ1-2	TRBD1	15	TRBV5-4
CASIRDTLNTEAFF	TGTGCCAGCATAAGGGACACCTTGAACACTGAAGCTTTCTTT	-	TRBJ1-1	-	14	TRBV6-5
CASSESGTGGGYTF	TGCGCCAGCAGTGAGTCGGGGACAGGGGGTGGCTACACCTTC	-	TRBJ1-2	TRBD1	14	TRBV10-2
CASSSQGYGTQYF	TGTGCCAGCAGCTCCCAGGGGTACGGGACCCAGTACTTC	-	TRBJ2-5	-	13	TRBV5-4
CASGTTYNEQFF	TGTGCCAGCGGGACCACCTACAATGAGCAGTTCTTC	-	TRBJ2-1	-	12	TRBV11-2
CASRKAQGETQYF	TGTGCCAGCAGAAAAGCCCAGGGGGAGACCCAGTACTTC	-	TRBJ2-5	-	13	TRBV7-9
CASSPGPIGNTIYF	TGCGCCAGCAGCCCGGGACCTATTGGAAACACCATATATTTT	-	TRBJ1-3	-	14	TRBV4-1
CSVRKREGAAEAFF	TGCAGCGTCCGGAAACGAGAGGGGGCCGCTGAAGCTTTCTTT	-	TRBJ1-1	TRBD1	14	TRBV29-1
CSVHKRDSTSYTF	TGCAGCGTTCACAAACGGGATTCAACAAGCTACACCTTC	-	TRBJ1-2	-	13	TRBV29-1
CASSPGTGDGNQPQHF	TGTGCCAGCAGTCCCGGGACAGGGGATGGCAATCAGCCCCAGCATTTT	-	TRBJ1-5	TRBD1	16	TRBV2
CASSPRSGLPYNEQFF	TGCGCCAGCAGCCCCCGATCAGGGTTGCCCTACAATGAGCAGTTCTTC	-	TRBJ2-1	-	16	TRBV4-1
CASSSRLPLLAGGLFPEQYF	TGTGCCAGCAGTTCCCGCCTCCCCCTGCTAGCGGGGGGGCTTTTCCCCGAGCAGTACTTC	-	TRBJ2-7	TRBD2	20	TRBV27
CAWSLGGGIQETQYF	TGTGCCTGGAGTCTTGGCGGGGGGATACAAGAGACCCAGTACTTC	-	TRBJ2-5	TRBD2	15	TRBV30
CASSWDSPSDTAQYF	TGCGCCAGCAGCTGGGACAGCCCCTCGGATACGGCGCAGTATTTT	-	TRBJ2-3	TRBD1	15	TRBV5-1
CASTPAGQRNTEAFF	TGTGCCAGCACCCCCGCGGGGCAGAGGAACACTGAAGCTTTCTTT	-	TRBJ1-1	-	15	TRBV7-9
CASSSTSSGSSYEQYF	TGTGCCAGCAGCTCCACCTCTAGCGGGAGCTCCTACGAGCAGTACTTC	-	TRBJ2-7	TRBD2	16	TRBV7-2
CASGLQGSTDTQYF	TGTGCCAGCGGGTTACAGGGGTCCACAGATACGCAGTATTTT	-	TRBJ2-3	TRBD1	14	TRBV25-1
CASAAGKGTDTQYF	TGCGCCAGCGCTGCCGGGAAAGGTACAGATACGCAGTATTTT	-	TRBJ2-3	-	14	TRBV5-1
CATVGTGNTGELFF	TGTGCCACCGTCGGGACAGGAAACACCGGGGAGCTGTTTTTT	-	TRBJ2-2	TRBD1	14	TRBV10-3
CASNRDSSYNEQFF	TGCGCCAGCAACCGGGACAGCTCCTACAATGAGCAGTTCTTC	-	TRBJ2-1	TRBD1	14	TRBV5-1
CASSYDRVDETQYF	TGCGCCAGCAGCTACGACAGGGTTGACGAGACCCAGTACTTC	-	TRBJ2-5	TRBD1	14	TRBV5-1
CASGNSGVGSYEQYF	TGCGCCAGCGGCAATAGCGGGGTAGGCTCCTACGAGCAGTACTTC	-	TRBJ2-7	TRBD2	15	TRBV4-1
CASSKDRPEAGTQYF	TGCGCCAGCAGCAAGGACAGGCCTGAAGCGGGGACCCAGTACTTC	-	TRBJ2-5	-	15	TRBV5-1
CASSLEGQGQETQYF	TGCGCCAGCAGCTTGGAGGGACAGGGCCAAGAGACCCAGTACTTC	-	TRBJ2-5	TRBD1	15	TRBV5-1
CASSSSGTGSYEQYF	TGTGCCAGCAGCTCTTCCGGGACAGGGAGCTACGAGCAGTACTTC	-	TRBJ2-7	TRBD1	15	TRBV7-2
CASKASIGDRAETQYF	TGCGCCAGCAAGGCGTCTATCGGCGACAGGGCAGAGACCCAGTACTTC	-	TRBJ2-5	TRBD1	16	TRBV5-1
CASSIGTGPYNEQFF	TGTGCCAGCAGCATTGGGACAGGTCCCTACAATGAGCAGTTCTTC	once	TRBJ2-1	TRBD1	15	TRBV7-2
CASSRAVNEQFF	TGTGCCAGCAGCCGTGCGGTGAATGAGCAGTTCTTC	once	TRBJ2-1	-	12	TRBV28
CASSLETGENEKLFF	TGCGCCAGCAGCTTGGAGACAGGGGAGAATGAAAAACTGTTTTTT	-	TRBJ1-4	TRBD1	15	TRBV5-1
CASSEELASPLHF	TGTGCCAGCAGTGAAGAATTGGCTTCACCCCTCCACTTT	-	TRBJ1-6	-	13	TRBV2
CASSANTEAFF	TGTGCCAGCAGTGCGAACACTGAAGCTTTCTTT	-	TRBJ1-1	-	11	TRBV6-5
CASSWTGNTEAFF	TGTGCCAGCAGCTGGACGGGAAACACTGAAGCTTTCTTT	-	TRBJ1-1	-	13	TRBV11-3
CASRLQGSDGSPLHF	TGTGCCAGCAGACTACAGGGATCTGATGGTTCACCCCTCCACTTT	-	TRBJ1-6	-	15	TRBV6-1
CSVHSYNEQFF	TGCAGCGTTCACAGTTACAATGAGCAGTTCTTC	-	TRBJ2-1	-	11	TRBV29-1
CASAAGSNQPQHF	TGCGCCTCAGCGGCTGGATCCAATCAGCCCCAGCATTTT	-	TRBJ1-5	-	13	TRBV10-1
CASSKDSLGNTIYF	TGCGCCAGCAGCAAGGACAGCCTTGGAAACACCATATATTTT	-	TRBJ1-3	-	14	TRBV5-1
CASSIIGGPNYGYTF	TGTGCCAGCAGCATAATAGGGGGGCCGAACTATGGCTACACCTTC	-	TRBJ1-2	-	15	TRBV11-2
CAWSIALQGYGYTF	TGTGCCTGGAGTATAGCGCTACAGGGGTATGGCTACACCTTC	-	TRBJ1-2	TRBD1	14	TRBV30
CASSTTGPQPQHF	TGTGCCAGTAGTACCACAGGGCCCCAGCCCCAGCATTTT	-	TRBJ1-5	-	13	TRBV19